The table lists the clone carrying this T cell receptor (beta chain) with many counts. The antigen is undetermined. Healthy Caucasian donors formed the entire cohort. The sample belongs to a study of identical twins. Findings of the study overall: The authors drew conclusions from cross-sectional statistical analysis rather than following the same donors.

TCRdb redid the calling of the 5' RACE reads with MiXCR, one entry per CDR3 protein. The sample includes a few hundred thousand distinct CDR3 sequences, around 8.8% of them seen just once. Germline V gives CDR1 SQVTM, CDR2 ANQGSEA. V lost 4 bases and J 3 bases, leaving 13 bases between the germline ends. CDR3 size: 13 residues. Another study also made use of these data, one on yellow fever vaccine responses in identical twins. This second study says: Twins reportedly mounted vaccine T cell responses that seemed partly convergent, partly personalized.

The rearrangement uses TRBV29-1 and TRBJ2-7; D uncertain. Sequencing was performed on memory (CD45RO+) T cells sorted from blood. The sequence derives from a young woman in good health. CDR3 DNA: TGCAGCGTTGTTGGCAGTTTACTCTACGAGCAGTACTTC. This gives the protein CSVVGSLLYEQYF.